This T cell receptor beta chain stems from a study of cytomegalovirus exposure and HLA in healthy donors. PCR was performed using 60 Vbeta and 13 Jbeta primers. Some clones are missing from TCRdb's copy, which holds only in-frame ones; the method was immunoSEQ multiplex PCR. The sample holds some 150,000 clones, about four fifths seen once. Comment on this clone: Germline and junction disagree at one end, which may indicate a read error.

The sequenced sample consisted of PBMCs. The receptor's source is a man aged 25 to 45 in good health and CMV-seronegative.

The CDR3 region has the DNA TGTGCCAGCAGTTCCGTCGTGAGGGGGCTTGGCGTAGATATGCAGTATTTT. Residues: CASSSVVRGLGVDMQYF. The gene calls are TRBV27 and TRBJ2-3, with TRBD1 identical over 7 bases. In germline, CDR1 is MNHEY, CDR2 SMNVEV (reference sequence). This CDR3 has 17 residues.